What follows describes a single T cell receptor (beta chain). Its antigen is unknown. Both 60 Vbeta primers and 13 Jbeta primers went into the PCR. This table comes from immunoSEQ multiplex PCR, and its TCRdb copy is limited to in-frame clones, with some not included. This sample contains tens of thousands of clones. This entry belongs to a study of cytomegalovirus exposure and HLA in healthy donors. Regarding the study as a whole: Per published accounts, TCR beta sequences correctly predicted the HLA-A and HLA-B alleles of most subjects. The productive fraction for most TCR beta V segments was about 90% or about 30% in an earlier analysis. Later analysis reportedly placed an Asian-associated ancestry cluster below the roughly 680-donor mean in N-insertions.

The CDR3 loop spans 11 amino acids. J gave up 4 bases and V 7 bases, and 1 base lay outside the gene matches. The germline CDR1 and CDR2 sequences are SNHLY and FYNNEI. The chain carries TRBV2 and TRBJ2-7, with TRBD1 matching 7 bases. The TCR was taken from a woman in her sixties or seventies in good health and CMV-seropositive. Sequenced material: PBMCs. The CDR3 sequence is CASIQGYEQYF. CDR3 nucleotides: TGTGCCAGCATACAGGGGTACGAGCAGTACTTC.